This T cell receptor (beta chain) was obtained from a study of siplizumab effects on memory and regulatory T cells. General study findings and limits: Whether proliferating Tregs in siplizumab cultures suppress was not functionally confirmed. Siplizumab significantly brought down the alloreactive sequences that trace back to unstimulated CD4+ memory cells.

Germline values: CDR1 LGHNA, CDR2 YNFKEQ. This CDR3 is 17 amino acids long. V dropped 0 bases and J dropped 2; count of bases not matched to a gene: 6. Each sample yielded roughly 100,000 assayed TCR templates. Libraries were prepared by immunoSEQ multiplex PCR; TCRdb keeps only in-frame clonotypes and omits some of them. Here the sample spans roughly 100,000 clones, roughly 91% being singletons. A word on this clone: Its antigen is not known.

The sample consisted of CD4+ T cells sorted from blood. The TCR originated in a human donor in good health. The chain has TRBV4-2 and TRBJ2-1; TRBD2 aligns across 8 bases. CDR3 DNA sequence: TGTGCCAGCAGCCAAGACGGGGGTAGCGGGACCTACAATGAGCAGTTCTTC. This codes for CASSQDGGSGTYNEQFF.